The clone carrying this T cell receptor (beta chain) was counted many times. Its target is unknown. Using RNA transcripts as the source, TCR beta CDR3 regions were amplified. First-round RT-PCR of the TCR CDR3 relied on the HTBI primer set. TCRdb re-called the multiplex PCR reads through MiXCR, storing one row per CDR3 protein. The sample records around 690,000 distinct CDR3 sequences, 17% being singletons. This sample was taken from a study of T cells in Graves' hyperthyroidism and ophthalmopathy. Study in general: Staff took peripheral blood when the initial diagnosis was made, before any treatment began.

Researchers defined stable Graves' hyperthyroidism as no ophthalmopathy progression within 18 months. Together with thyroid ultrasound, orbital computed tomography, serum thyroxine and TRAb, clinical symptoms were used for diagnoses. CDR1 is MDHEN and CDR2 is SYDVKM in the germline V gene. Trimming pared 6 bases from V and 2 bases from J, leaving 16 bases between. This CDR3 has 15 amino acids. Findings and caveats of the study: Clonotypes that were expanded in thyroid above 0.001 mostly appeared in blood too.

Sequencing input: blood. The clonotype was recovered from a man aged 45-60 years with Graves' hyperthyroidism. The gene calls are TRBV28 and TRBJ2-5; possibly TRBD1 for D (5 bases). CDR3 sequence (DNA): TGTGCCAGCAGGGAAGTACAGGAACTACAAGAGACCCAGTACTTC. Translating gives CASREVQELQETQYF.